This entry concerns a single T cell receptor (beta chain). Its antigen is not known. Assay: immunoSEQ multiplex PCR; the TCRdb copy retains only in-frame clones and omits some. The table shows 52,000 or so clones, with 55% to 75% occurring only once. This entry belongs to a study of vaccination effects on CD4 cells after COVID-19. Study context: Participants completed two doses of the BNT162b2 or mRNA-1273 vaccine. Study conclusions and caveats: Convalescent patients were scarce in the study, and it lacked early post-infection timepoints. From healthy vaccinees, only 1 of 255 vaccine-induced clones also reacted to common cold coronaviruses.

The CDR3 consists of 17 residues. Germline CDR1 MGHDK, CDR2 SYGVNS. Losses at the gene ends were 1 base for V and 3 bases for J; bases not matched to a gene: 6. Sequencing in the ViraFEST assay came after antigen-specific CD4+ T cells had been expanded with viral peptide pools, which were used to stimulate PBMC. Cells that had been cultured for approximately eleven days were the source of isolated CD4+ T cells. Vaccine recipients had no previous SARS-CoV-2 infection; their nucleocapsid antibodies were negative. After around 2 million PBMC were placed in each well, they were cultured with around 10 IU/ml IL-2 and about 10 ug/ml peptides.

This specimen consisted of CD4+ T cells from PBMCs cultured with SARS-CoV-2 spike peptides, obtained before COVID-19 vaccination. The clonotype originates from a human donor who received a COVID-19 vaccine. The V and J genes are TRBV25-1 and TRBJ2-1; 10 positions match TRBD2. This CDR3 reads CASSEWASGSYYNEQFF. The CDR3 DNA follows: TGTGCCAGCAGTGAATGGGCTAGCGGGAGCTACTACAATGAGCAGTTCTTC.